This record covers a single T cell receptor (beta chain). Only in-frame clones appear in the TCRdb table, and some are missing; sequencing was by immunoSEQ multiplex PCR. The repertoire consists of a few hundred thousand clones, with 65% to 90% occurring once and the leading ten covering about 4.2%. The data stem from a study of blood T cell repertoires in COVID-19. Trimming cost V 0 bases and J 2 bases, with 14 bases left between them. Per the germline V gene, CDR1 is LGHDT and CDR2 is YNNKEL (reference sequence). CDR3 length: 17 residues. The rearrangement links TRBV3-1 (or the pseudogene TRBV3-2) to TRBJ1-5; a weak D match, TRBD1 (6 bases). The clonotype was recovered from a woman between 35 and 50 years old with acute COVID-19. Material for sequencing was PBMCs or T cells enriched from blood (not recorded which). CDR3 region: CASSQEGGGRGNQPQHF. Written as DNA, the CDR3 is TGTGCCAGCAGCCAAGAGGGGGGGGGCAGGGGCAATCAGCCCCAGCATTTT.